Below are 30 T cell receptor beta chains sequenced from a single sample in a study of regulatory T cells in long-lasting Graves disease. As for time point: newly diagnosed GD, antithyroid drugs for less than 3 months. The authors made the TCR library using RNA they extracted from PBMCs. Arm-PCR of CDR3 regions and iRepertoire HTBI primers were used to build TCR beta libraries. TCRdb itself ran the multiplex PCR reads through MiXCR, one entry per CDR3 protein. The sample has about 540,000 distinct CDR3 sequences; around an eighth are singletons. This sample also belongs to another study, concerning T cells in Graves' hyperthyroidism and ophthalmopathy.

This specimen consisted of peripheral blood mononuclear cells (PBMCs), obtained at new diagnosis, from a patient treated with antithyroid drugs. These TCRs come from a man aged 25-45 years with Graves disease.

The rearrangement links TRBV6-1 to TRBJ2-7; tentative D call: TRBD2 (6 bases). The CDR3 is made up of 15 amino acids. Trimming removed 0 bases from V and 0 bases from J, with 9 bases in between. Germline V CDR1 and CDR2: MNHNS, SASEGT. CDR3 sequence: CASSEARGISYEQYF. For the CDR3, the DNA is TGTGCCAGCAGTGAAGCACGCGGGATCTCCTACGAGCAGTACTTC.

Comments on this clonotype: This likely came from a read error, as a far larger clone is one base away. V and J are TRBV12-3 or TRBV12-4 and TRBJ1-2; D not certain. This CDR3 has 12 residues. The CDR3 region has the DNA TGTGCCAGCAGTTTCACCTCCTATGACTACACCTTC. Amino acid sequence: CASSFTSYDYTF.

This clonotype has just a few counts. This sequence may be a read error, since a much larger clone differs from it by one base. V and J are TRBV27 and TRBJ1-4; no firm D call. The CDR3 runs to 15 residues. Germline values: CDR1 MNHEY, CDR2 SMNVEV (reference sequence). The CDR3 loop is CASSPSFSTNGKLFF. Written as DNA, the CDR3 is TGTGCCAGCAGTCCTTCTTTTTCAACTAATGGAAAACTGTTTTTT.

This clonotype was recorded many times. V gene TRBV20-1 combines with J gene TRBJ2-7; D remains ambiguous. The V end lost 5 bases, the J end lost 3 bases, and 11 bases lay between the germline ends. The CDR3 runs 12 residues. Per germline, CDR1 DFQATT and CDR2 SNEGSKA (reference sequence). The CDR3 sequence is CSAPGPDYEQYF. The CDR3 region has the DNA TGCAGTGCTCCCGGGCCTGACTACGAGCAGTACTTC.

The table lists this clonotype with a few counts. The chain carries TRBV3-1 and TRBJ1-2; unclear D gene. This CDR3 is built from 12 residues. Germline V gives CDR1 LGHDT, CDR2 YNNKEL (reference sequence). V was cut by 6 bases and J by 3 bases, with 8 bases left in between. The CDR3 DNA reads TGTGCCAGCAGAGGTTGGGACTATGGCTACACCTTC. Translating gives CASRGWDYGYTF.

The V gene is TRBV3-1, the J gene TRBJ1-6; D may be TRBD1 (6 bases). V shed 0 bases and J shed 10 bases, with 16 bases lying between them. Per the germline V gene, CDR1 is LGHDT and CDR2 is YNNKEL (reference sequence). The CDR3 covers 16 residues. In DNA form, the CDR3 reads TGTGCCAGCAGCCAAGATTATGGGACATCCAACTCACCCCTCCACTTT. It yields the protein CASSQDYGTSNSPLHF. Using reference TRBV3-1 and TRBJ1-6 for the parts outside the CDR3, the full variable domain is DTAVSQTPKYLVTQMGNDKSIKCEQNLGHDTMYWYKQDSKKFLKIMFSYNNKELIINETVPNRFSPKSPDKAHLNLHINSLELGDSAVYFCASSQDYGTSNSPLHFGNGTRLTVT.

This clonotype was observed many times. In nucleotides, the CDR3 is TGCAGTGCTAGAGGGGGCCAACTAGCGGGGGGAAACAATGAGCAGTTCTTC. As protein: CSARGGQLAGGNNEQFF. This sequence joins TRBV20-1 and TRBJ2-1; 12 bases match TRBD2. The V gene's germline CDR1 is DFQATT and CDR2 SNEGSKA (reference sequence). The CDR3 has 17 residues. Unmatched junction bases numbered 9, after V lost 1 base and J lost 5 bases.

This clonotype has at least ten counts. This chain joins TRBV28 and TRBJ1-1, with a possible D match to TRBD1 (6 bases). CDR3 length: 16 residues. Trimming shortened V by 3 bases and J by 7 bases, and 21 bases separated the two germline ends. Germline loops: CDR1 MDHEN, CDR2 SYDVKM. CDR3 nucleotides: TGTGCCAGCAGTTTTAGAGGGACACCTAGCCGACATGAAGCTTTCTTT. This sequence encodes CASSFRGTPSRHEAFF. The whole variable domain, remainder taken from reference TRBV28 and TRBJ1-1, is DVKVTQSSRYLVKRTGEKVFLECVQDMDHENMFWYRQDPGLGLRLIYFSYDVKMKEKGDIPEGYSVSREKKERFSLILESASTNQTSMYLCASSFRGTPSRHEAFFGQGTRLTVV.

This clonotype was found a few times. The V gene is TRBV13, the J gene TRBJ2-1; TRBD2 matches 11 bases. Germline V gives CDR1 PRHDT, CDR2 FYEKMQ (reference sequence). J was trimmed by 6 bases and V by 7 bases; bases with no gene match: 8. This CDR3 comprises 15 residues. The CDR3 nucleotides are TGTGCCAGCACTAGCGGGAGGTCGCGGGGCAATGAGCAGTTCTTC. This codes for CASTSGRSRGNEQFF. Variable domain in full (rest from reference TRBV13 and TRBJ2-1): AAGVIQSPRHLIKEKRETATLKCYPIPRHDTVYWYQQGPGQDPQFLISFYEKMQSDKGSIPDRFSAQQFSDYHSELNMSSLELGDSALYFCASTSGRSRGNEQFFGPGTRLTVL.

The table lists this clonotype with many counts. V usage is TRBV11-2 and J usage is TRBJ2-4; D is undetermined. This CDR3 comprises 13 residues. Between the trimmed V and J ends, which lost 1 base and 11 bases, there was a span of 12 bases. Germline-derived CDR1 and CDR2 are SGHAT and FQNNGV. The DNA of the CDR3 is TGTGCCAGCAGCTTAGGGCTGGATCGTGTTCAGTACTTC. Its translation is CASSLGLDRVQYF.

At least ten counts were recorded for this clonotype. The gene calls are TRBV29-1 and TRBJ2-3, with 10 bases identical to TRBD2. The CDR3 consists of 13 residues. Per the germline V gene, CDR1 is SQVTM and CDR2 is ANQGSEA. Unmatched junction bases numbered 8, after V lost 7 bases and J lost 7 bases. The CDR3 reads CSALLAGPHTQYF. CDR3 nucleotides: TGCAGCGCTCTACTAGCGGGACCTCATACGCAGTATTTT.

The rearrangement links TRBV3-1 to TRBJ2-7, with D unresolved. V was shortened by 2 bases and J by 5 bases, with 7 bases between the two germline ends. The V gene's germline CDR1 is LGHDT and CDR2 YNNKEL (reference sequence). This CDR3 spans 12 amino acids. Written as DNA, the CDR3 is TGTGCCAGCAGCCAACTCAGGCACGAGCAGTACTTC. Encoded protein: CASSQLRHEQYF.

This clonotype was detected many times. V usage is TRBV10-3 and J usage is TRBJ1-5; 8 nucleotides line up with TRBD1. This CDR3 spans 14 amino acids. CDR1 is ENHRY and CDR2 is SYGVKD in the germline V gene. V gave up 10 bases and J gave up 1 base; unmatched junction bases: 6. The CDR3: CATSTGVSNQPQHF. CDR3 coding DNA: TGTGCCACCTCGACAGGGGTGAGCAATCAGCCCCAGCATTTT.

In its sample, this clonotype was seen many times. This chain joins TRBV29-1 and TRBJ1-1, with 8 bases lining up with TRBD1. J was trimmed by 5 bases and V by 5 bases; bases with no gene match: 7. Germline CDR1 is SQVTM and CDR2 is ANQGSEA. The CDR3 loop spans 13 amino acids. Written as DNA, the CDR3 is TGCAGCGTTCCAGGGGGCGCGCGAACTGAAGCTTTCTTT. Translating gives CSVPGGARTEAFF.

There are many counts of this clonotype. This chain links TRBV18 with TRBJ1-5, with no clear D. CDR3 length equals 13 residues. Looked up from germline, CDR1 is KGHSH and CDR2 is LQKENI. Trimming cost V 1 base and J 6 bases, with 7 bases left between them. CDR3 bases: TGTGCCAGCTCACCACAGGAGGGTCAGCCCCAGCATTTT. Its translation: CASSPQEGQPQHF.

The sample holds many counts of this clonotype. V gene TRBV27 combines with J gene TRBJ2-1, with D perhaps TRBD2 (6 bases). The ends were cut back, 5 bases at V and 2 bases at J, with 13 bases in the middle. Germline lookup yields CDR1 MNHEY and CDR2 SMNVEV (reference sequence). CDR3 size: 15 residues. The CDR3 DNA reads TGTGCCAGCAGTCCGCGGGGATTTACCTACAATGAGCAGTTCTTC. It specifies CASSPRGFTYNEQFF.

This clonotype was counted at least ten times. This chain links TRBV29-1 with TRBJ1-2; D perhaps matches TRBD1 (6 bases). From germline, CDR1 is SQVTM and CDR2 ANQGSEA. The CDR3 loop spans 11 amino acids. V shed 7 bases and J shed 1 base, with 7 bases lying between them. CDR3 sequence (DNA): TGCAGCGCAGGGGTTAACTATGGCTACACCTTC. It codes for CSAGVNYGYTF.

Ten or more counts support this clonotype. This chain connects TRBV7-9 to TRBJ2-1, with D perhaps matching TRBD1 (6 bases). V lost 1 base and J 4 bases, leaving 29 bases between the germline ends. CDR1 and CDR2 from the germline V gene are SEHNR and FQNEAQ (reference sequence). This CDR3 spans 21 amino acids. The DNA for the CDR3 is TGTGCCAGCAGCTTAGAGGTCCTACTTGGGGGCAAGCGAGAGGTTTACAATGAGCAGTTCTTC. Translation: CASSLEVLLGGKREVYNEQFF.

As to this clonotype: This may come from a read error, since a much larger clone is one base off. The chain combines TRBV15 with TRBJ1-5, with TRBD1 as a possible D gene (5 bases). Per the germline V gene, CDR1 is LNHNV and CDR2 is YYDKDF (reference sequence). The CDR3 covers 14 residues. The chain's CDR3 is CATNRDRGIGPQHF. As DNA, the CDR3 is TGTGCCACCAACAGAGATCGGGGGATCGGTCCCCAGCATTTT.

This clonotype has a handful of counts. The chain recombines TRBV6-1 with TRBJ2-3; 11 nucleotides align to TRBD2. After removal of 5 bases from V and 1 base from J, the junction contained 8 bases not matched to a gene. This CDR3 spans 17 amino acids. The germline gives CDR1 MNHNS, CDR2 SASEGT. The CDR3 DNA is TGTGCCAGCAGTCCCACTAGCGGGAGTACTGGCACAGATACGCAGTATTTT. Translating it yields CASSPTSGSTGTDTQYF.

This clonotype was picked up many times. The chain is built from TRBV6-1 and TRBJ1-1; 7 positions agree with TRBD1. CDR1 is MNHNS and CDR2 is SASEGT in the germline V gene. After removal of 5 bases from V and 7 bases from J, the junction contained 7 bases not matched to a gene. This CDR3 has 13 residues. The CDR3: CASSRPGTDEAFF. The CDR3 DNA reads TGTGCCAGCAGTCGACCGGGGACAGATGAAGCTTTCTTT.

Remarks on this clonotype: Since a much larger clone is just one base distant, this may be a read error. Without the conserved terminal phenylalanine or tryptophan, this CDR3 likely stems from a read error. The gene calls are TRBV7-8 and TRBJ1-2, with TRBD1 matching over 11 bases. J was trimmed by 0 bases and V by 4 bases; bases with no gene match: 4. CDR3 length equals 16 residues. Germline assignment: CDR1 SGHVS and CDR2 FQNEAQ. The CDR3 DNA follows: TGTGCCAGCAGCTGGGGACAGGGGGTCCCTAACTATGGCTACACCCTC. It is translated as CASSWGQGVPNYGYTL.

There are a few counts of this clonotype. The chain employs TRBV29-1 and TRBJ2-1; 9 bases agree with TRBD2. Germline V gives CDR1 SQVTM, CDR2 ANQGSEA. The V segment lost 6 bases and the J segment 3 bases; nucleotides outside the gene matches: 3. This CDR3 has 13 amino acids. The chain's CDR3 is CSVPAGGYNEQFF. In DNA, the CDR3 is TGCAGCGTGCCAGCGGGAGGCTACAATGAGCAGTTCTTC.

This clonotype appeared many times. CDR3 DNA sequence: TGTGCCAGCAGTTTTGCGGGTTCTGGAAACACCATATATTTT. Its protein product is CASSFAGSGNTIYF. The V call is TRBV27, the J call TRBJ1-3, with unresolved D. Germline values: CDR1 MNHEY, CDR2 SMNVEV (reference sequence). With 3 bases removed from V and 1 base from J, the gap between germline ends came to 7 bases. This CDR3 has 14 amino acids.

This clonotype was observed many times. The chain couples TRBV11-3 to TRBJ2-3, with D possibly matching TRBD1 (5 bases). The CDR3 has 16 amino acids. V shed 6 bases and J shed 0 bases, with 16 bases lying between them. From germline, CDR1 is SGHNT and CDR2 YENEEA. CDR3 in DNA: TGTGCCAGCAGTGACTCTGGCAGGGCTAGCACAGATACGCAGTATTTT. Translation gives CASSDSGRASTDTQYF.

This clonotype was seen more than once but under ten times. The V gene is TRBV20-1, the J gene TRBJ1-4; D unclear. V lost 6 bases, J lost 4 bases, and 3 bases lay in between. Germline V gives CDR1 DFQATT, CDR2 SNEGSKA (reference sequence). The CDR3 is made up of 10 amino acids. The DNA of the CDR3 is TGCAGTGCGTATAATGAAAAACTGTTTTTT. Protein sequence: CSAYNEKLFF.

The chain links TRBV24-1 to TRBJ1-5; TRBD1 agrees at 7 bases. Looked up from germline, CDR1 is KGHDR and CDR2 is SFDVKD. The CDR3 consists of 16 residues. Unmatched junction bases numbered 8, after V lost 4 bases and J lost 3 bases. CDR3 nucleotide sequence: TGTGCCACCAGTGAGTCGACCGGGACAGACAATCAGCCCCAGCATTTT. Translation gives CATSESTGTDNQPQHF.

This clonotype was counted many times. The rearrangement joins TRBV11-2 to TRBJ2-7; the match to TRBD1 covers 8 bases. Germline values: CDR1 SGHAT, CDR2 FQNNGV. The CDR3 is 15 amino acids. Trimming cost V 2 bases and J 4 bases; bases outside gene matches: 7. The CDR3 spells CASSLWQGAGYEQYF. The CDR3, as DNA: TGTGCCAGCAGCTTATGGCAGGGGGCGGGGTACGAGCAGTACTTC.

The table lists this clonotype with many counts. The chain links TRBV29-1 to TRBJ2-1; D is perhaps TRBD1 (6 bases). Germline V CDR1 and CDR2: SQVTM, ANQGSEA. CDR3 size: 13 residues. The V end was cut by 1 base, the J end by 5 bases, with 9 bases between. CDR3 region: CSVEGGHNNEQFF. CDR3 in DNA: TGCAGCGTTGAAGGGGGACACAACAATGAGCAGTTCTTC.

Ten or more counts support this clonotype. V is TRBV20-1 and J is TRBJ2-3; the D call may be TRBD1 or TRBD2 (5 bases each). The CDR3 is 15 amino acids. Per the germline V gene, CDR1 is DFQATT and CDR2 is SNEGSKA (reference sequence). Trimming removed 1 base from V and 0 bases from J, with 11 bases in between. The CDR3 spells CSARGGGPSTDTQYF. The CDR3 DNA reads as TGCAGTGCTAGAGGTGGGGGACCTAGCACAGATACGCAGTATTTT.